What follows describes a single TCR beta chain. Germline loops: CDR1 SEHNR, CDR2 FQNEAQ (reference sequence). V lost 7 bases to trimming and J lost 6 bases; unmatched junction nucleotides: 9. This CDR3 is 14 amino acids long. This entry belongs to a study of blood T cell repertoires in COVID-19. Study-level background: From the United States, Italy and Spain came samples of acute and convalescent COVID-19.

Per the original data handling: Reference gene primer amplification gave estimated nucleated cell counts. Only in-frame clones appear in the TCRdb table, and some are missing; sequencing was by immunoSEQ multiplex PCR. That table furnishes V, J and clone size, whereas the DNA furnished D and trimming. Counted here are around 330,000 clones, roughly 88% occurring once; the ten biggest clones make up around 1.6%. The chain links TRBV7-9 to TRBJ1-1; 9 nucleotides match TRBD1. Sequenced material: peripheral blood. This sequence originates from a woman in her 30s with COVID-19, enrolled during active disease. DNA of the CDR3: TGTGCCAGCACCGGGACAGGGTTGGGATCTGAAGCTTTCTTT. Protein sequence: CASTGTGLGSEAFF.